The present entry profiles one TCR beta chain with its context. Its antigen is still unknown. Isolation of PBMCs gave at least 7 million cells per sample. This entry belongs to a study of blood T cells in healthy people across ages. Study-wide results and limits: Higher naive T cell percentage went strongly together with higher TCR beta diversity. Naive CD4+ cells and diversity were both higher in long-lived donors than in aged donors. Measured against age, TCR beta diversity per million T cells decreased in a roughly linear manner.

A second 7 to 11 cycle PCR used barcoded and J-beta primers. In TCRdb, the 5' RACE reads were re-called with MiXCR into one record per CDR3 protein. In the table there are 1.5 million to 2 million distinct CDR3 sequences, roughly 49% of which are singletons. This clonotype originated in a woman aged 40 to 50 in good health. Sequencing was performed on blood.

CDR3 sequence reads: CASSYSLVSYEQYF. CDR3 in DNA: TGTGCCAGCAGTTACAGCCTAGTTTCCTACGAGCAGTACTTC. The chain has TRBV6-5 and TRBJ2-7; D remains ambiguous. This CDR3 spans 14 amino acids. V lost 2 bases and J 1 base, leaving 9 bases between the germline ends. Germline assignment: CDR1 MNHEY and CDR2 SVGAGI.